The text below deals with one T cell receptor (beta chain). Its target is not known. This sample is drawn from a study of cytomegalovirus exposure and HLA in healthy donors. Whole-study findings and limits: An analysis was carried out at a later point. It showed that HLA-associated TCR beta chains were more clonally expanded than equally common non-associated chains.

The CDR3 extends over 16 amino acids. V trimming: 4 bases; J trimming: 3 bases; junction bases outside the gene matches: 9. The germline gives CDR1 MDHEN, CDR2 SYDVKM. Researchers ran the PCR with 60 Vbeta and 13 Jbeta primers. The repertoire was sequenced with immunoSEQ multiplex PCR; TCRdb's copy has only in-frame clones and lacks some. Here the sample spans about 200,000 clones, 86% being singletons. Sequencing was carried out using PBMCs. The V and J genes are TRBV28 and TRBJ1-2, with 9 bases aligning to TRBD1. This receptor was taken from a woman aged 25 to 45 in good health and CMV-seronegative. The CDR3 region is CASSSAGQGQYYGYTF. The CDR3 DNA sequence: TGTGCCAGCAGTTCTGCTGGACAGGGGCAGTACTATGGCTACACCTTC.